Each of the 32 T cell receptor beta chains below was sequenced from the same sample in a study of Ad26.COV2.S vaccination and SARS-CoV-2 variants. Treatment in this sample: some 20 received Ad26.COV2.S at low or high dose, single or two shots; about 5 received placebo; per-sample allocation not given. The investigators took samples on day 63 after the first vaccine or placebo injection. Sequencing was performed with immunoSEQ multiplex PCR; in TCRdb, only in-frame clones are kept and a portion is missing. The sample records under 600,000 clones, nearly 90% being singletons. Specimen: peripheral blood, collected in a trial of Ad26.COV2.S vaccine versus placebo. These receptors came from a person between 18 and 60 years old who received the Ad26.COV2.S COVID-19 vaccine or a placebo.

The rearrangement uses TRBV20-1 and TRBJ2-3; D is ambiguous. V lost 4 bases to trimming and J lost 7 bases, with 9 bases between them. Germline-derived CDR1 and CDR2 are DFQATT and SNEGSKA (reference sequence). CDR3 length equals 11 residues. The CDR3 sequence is CSATQGNTQYF. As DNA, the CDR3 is TGCAGTGCTACCCAAGGAAATACGCAGTATTTT.

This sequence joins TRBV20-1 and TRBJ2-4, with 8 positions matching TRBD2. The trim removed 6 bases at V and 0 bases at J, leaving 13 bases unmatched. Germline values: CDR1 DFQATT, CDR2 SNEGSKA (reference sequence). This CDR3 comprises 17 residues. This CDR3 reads CSASGTRRLLAKNIQYF. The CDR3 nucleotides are TGCAGTGCCAGTGGGACTAGACGCCTTTTAGCCAAAAACATTCAGTACTTC.

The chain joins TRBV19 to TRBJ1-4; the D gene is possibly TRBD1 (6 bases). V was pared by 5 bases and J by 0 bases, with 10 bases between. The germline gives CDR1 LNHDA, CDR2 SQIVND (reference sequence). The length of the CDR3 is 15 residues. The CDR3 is CASSGTSSTNEKLFF. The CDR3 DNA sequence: TGTGCCAGTAGTGGGACATCTTCAACTAATGAAAAACTGTTTTTT.

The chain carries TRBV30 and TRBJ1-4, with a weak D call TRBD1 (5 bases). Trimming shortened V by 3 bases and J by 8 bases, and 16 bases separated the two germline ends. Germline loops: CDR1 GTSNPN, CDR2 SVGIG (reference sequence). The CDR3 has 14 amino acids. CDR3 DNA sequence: TGTGCCTGGAGCGGAGGCGGGGGACGGGAAAAACTGTTTTTT. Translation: CAWSGGGGREKLFF.

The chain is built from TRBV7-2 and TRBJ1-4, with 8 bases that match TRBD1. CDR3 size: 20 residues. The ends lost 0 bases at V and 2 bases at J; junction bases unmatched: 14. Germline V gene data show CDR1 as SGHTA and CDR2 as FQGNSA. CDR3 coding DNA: TGTGCCAGCAGCTTAGCCTTTGAGACAGGGGTGCTGTGGACTAATGAAAAACTGTTTTTT. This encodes CASSLAFETGVLWTNEKLFF.

The CDR3 spells CASSFTADYGYTF. The DNA of the CDR3 is TGTGCCAGCAGTTTTACGGCAGACTATGGCTACACCTTC. The chain combines TRBV27 with TRBJ1-2; D is uncertain. Between the trimmed V and J ends, which lost 3 bases and 3 bases, there was a span of 8 bases. CDR3 length equals 13 residues. Germline values: CDR1 MNHEY, CDR2 SMNVEV (reference sequence).

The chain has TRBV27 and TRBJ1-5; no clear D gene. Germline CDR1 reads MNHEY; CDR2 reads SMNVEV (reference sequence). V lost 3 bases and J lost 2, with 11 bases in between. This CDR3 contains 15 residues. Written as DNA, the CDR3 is TGTGCCAGCAGTTTCACCTCTTATGGCAATCAGCCCCAGCATTTT. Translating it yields CASSFTSYGNQPQHF.

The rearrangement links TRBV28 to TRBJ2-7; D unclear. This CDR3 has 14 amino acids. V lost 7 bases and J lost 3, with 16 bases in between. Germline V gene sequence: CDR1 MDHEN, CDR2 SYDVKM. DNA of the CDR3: TGTGCCAGCAATTTCGGAGCCTTGGGCTACGAGCAGTACTTC. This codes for CASNFGALGYEQYF.

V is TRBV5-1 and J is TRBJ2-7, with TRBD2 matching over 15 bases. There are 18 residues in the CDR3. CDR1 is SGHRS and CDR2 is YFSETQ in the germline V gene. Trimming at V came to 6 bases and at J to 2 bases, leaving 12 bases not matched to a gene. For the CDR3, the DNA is TGCGCCAGCAAATCCCCGGGACTAGCGGGAGGCAAAACCTACGAGCAGTACTTC. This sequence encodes CASKSPGLAGGKTYEQYF.

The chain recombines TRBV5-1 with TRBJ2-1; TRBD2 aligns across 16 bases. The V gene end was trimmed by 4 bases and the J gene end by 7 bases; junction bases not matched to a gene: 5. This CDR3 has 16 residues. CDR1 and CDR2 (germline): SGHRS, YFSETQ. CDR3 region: CASSMGLAGGPNEQFF. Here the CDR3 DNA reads TGCGCCAGCAGCATGGGACTAGCGGGGGGGCCGAATGAGCAGTTCTTC. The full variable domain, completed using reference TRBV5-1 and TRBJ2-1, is KAGVTQTPRYLIKTRGQQVTLSCSPISGHRSVSWYQQTPGQGLQFLFEYFSETQRNKGNFPGRFSGRQFSNSRSEMNVSTLELGDSALYLCASSMGLAGGPNEQFFGPGTRLTVL.

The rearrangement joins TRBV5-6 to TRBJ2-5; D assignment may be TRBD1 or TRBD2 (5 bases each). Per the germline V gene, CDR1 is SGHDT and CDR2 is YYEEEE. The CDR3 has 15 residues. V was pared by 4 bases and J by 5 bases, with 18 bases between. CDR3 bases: TGTGCCAGCAGCCGGGACGGAGAGGGTCGGGAGACCCAGTACTTC. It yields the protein CASSRDGEGRETQYF. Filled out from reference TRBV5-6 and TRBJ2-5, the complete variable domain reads DAGVTQSPTHLIKTRGQQVTLRCSPKSGHDTVSWYQQALGQGPQFIFQYYEEEERQRGNFPDRFSGHQFPNYSSELNVNALLLGDSALYLCASSRDGEGRETQYFGPGTRLLVL.

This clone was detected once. This CDR3 is CAISEEGSTLHF. CDR3 coding DNA: TGTGCCATCAGTGAGGAAGGTAGCACCCTCCACTTT. The V and J genes are TRBV10-3 and TRBJ1-6; D unclear. This CDR3 region has 12 residues. Germline V gene data show CDR1 as ENHRY and CDR2 as SYGVKD. V lost 2 bases to trimming and J lost 14 bases, with 10 bases between them.

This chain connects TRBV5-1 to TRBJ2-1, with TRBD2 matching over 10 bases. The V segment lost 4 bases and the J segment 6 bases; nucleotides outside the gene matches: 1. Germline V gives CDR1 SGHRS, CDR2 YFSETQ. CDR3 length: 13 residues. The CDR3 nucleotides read TGCGCCAGCAGCCGGACTAGCGGCAATGAGCAGTTCTTC. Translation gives CASSRTSGNEQFF.

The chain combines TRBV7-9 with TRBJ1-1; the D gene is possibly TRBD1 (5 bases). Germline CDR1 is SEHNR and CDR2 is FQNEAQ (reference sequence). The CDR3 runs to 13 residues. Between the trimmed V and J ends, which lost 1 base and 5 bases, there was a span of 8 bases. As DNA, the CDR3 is TGTGCCAGCAGCTTAGTCCAGGGAACTGAAGCTTTCTTT. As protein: CASSLVQGTEAFF. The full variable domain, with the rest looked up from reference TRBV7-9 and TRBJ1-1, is DTGVSQNPRHKITKRGQNVTFRCDPISEHNRLYWYRQTLGQGPEFLTYFQNEAQLEKSRLLSDRFSAERPKGSFSTLEIQRTEQGDSAMYLCASSLVQGTEAFFGQGTRLTVV.

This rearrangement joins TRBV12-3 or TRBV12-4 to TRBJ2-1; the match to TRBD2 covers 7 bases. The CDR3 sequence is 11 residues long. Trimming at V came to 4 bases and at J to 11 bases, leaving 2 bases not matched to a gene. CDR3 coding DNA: TGTGCCAGCAGTTGGGACTATAAGCAGTTCTTC. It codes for CASSWDYKQFF.

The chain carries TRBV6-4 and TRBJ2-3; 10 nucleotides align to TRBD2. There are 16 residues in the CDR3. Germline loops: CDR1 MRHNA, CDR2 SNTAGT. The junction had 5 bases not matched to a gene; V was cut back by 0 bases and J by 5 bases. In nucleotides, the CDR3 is TGTGCCAGCAGTGACTCCCCTAGCGGGGGAAGAGATACGCAGTATTTT. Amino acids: CASSDSPSGGRDTQYF.

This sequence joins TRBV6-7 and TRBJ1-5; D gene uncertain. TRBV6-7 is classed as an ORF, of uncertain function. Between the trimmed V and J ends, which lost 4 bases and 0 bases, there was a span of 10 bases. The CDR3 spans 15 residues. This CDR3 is CASSLRNYSNQPQHF. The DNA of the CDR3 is TGTGCCAGCAGTTTGAGAAACTATAGCAATCAGCCCCAGCATTTT.

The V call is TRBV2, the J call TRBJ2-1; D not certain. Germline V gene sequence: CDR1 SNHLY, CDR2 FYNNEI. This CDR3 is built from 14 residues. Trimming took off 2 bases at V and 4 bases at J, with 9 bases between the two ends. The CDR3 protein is CASSESSVYNEQFF. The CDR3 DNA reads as TGTGCCAGCAGTGAATCTTCGGTTTACAATGAGCAGTTCTTC. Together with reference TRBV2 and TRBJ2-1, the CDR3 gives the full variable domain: EPEVTQTPSHQVTQMGQEVILRCVPISNHLYFYWYRQILGQKVEFLVSFYNNEISEKSEIFDDQFSVERPDGSNFTLKIRSTKLEDSAMYFCASSESSVYNEQFFGPGTRLTVL.

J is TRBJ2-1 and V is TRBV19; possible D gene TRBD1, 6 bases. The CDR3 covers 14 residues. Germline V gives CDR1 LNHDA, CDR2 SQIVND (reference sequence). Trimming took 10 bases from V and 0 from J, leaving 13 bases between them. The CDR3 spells CATLDRSSYNEQFF. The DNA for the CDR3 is TGTGCCACTTTAGACAGGAGCTCCTACAATGAGCAGTTCTTC.

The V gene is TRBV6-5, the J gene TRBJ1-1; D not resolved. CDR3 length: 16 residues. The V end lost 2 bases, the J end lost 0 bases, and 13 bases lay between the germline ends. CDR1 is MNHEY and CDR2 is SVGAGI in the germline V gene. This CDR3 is CASSYVFGELNTEAFF. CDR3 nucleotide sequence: TGTGCCAGCAGTTACGTTTTTGGCGAGCTGAACACTGAAGCTTTCTTT.

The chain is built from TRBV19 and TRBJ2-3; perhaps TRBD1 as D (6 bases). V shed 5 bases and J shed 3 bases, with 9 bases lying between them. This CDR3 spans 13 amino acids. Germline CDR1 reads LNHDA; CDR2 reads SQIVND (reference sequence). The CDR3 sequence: CASSRQVTDTQYF. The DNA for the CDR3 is TGTGCCAGTAGTCGACAGGTGACAGATACGCAGTATTTT.

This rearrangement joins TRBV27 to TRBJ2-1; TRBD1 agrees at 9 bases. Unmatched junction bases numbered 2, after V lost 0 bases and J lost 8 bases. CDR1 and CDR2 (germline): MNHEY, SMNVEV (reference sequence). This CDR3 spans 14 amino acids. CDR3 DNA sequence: TGTGCCAGCAGTTTATCCGGGACAGGGTATGAGCAGTTCTTC. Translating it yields CASSLSGTGYEQFF.

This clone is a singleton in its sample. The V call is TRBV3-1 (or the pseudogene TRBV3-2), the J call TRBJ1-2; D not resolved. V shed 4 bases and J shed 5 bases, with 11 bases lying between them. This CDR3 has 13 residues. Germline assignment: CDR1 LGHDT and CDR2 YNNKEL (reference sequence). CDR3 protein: CASSPTQQYGYTF. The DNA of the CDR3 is TGTGCCAGCAGCCCGACTCAACAGTATGGCTACACCTTC.

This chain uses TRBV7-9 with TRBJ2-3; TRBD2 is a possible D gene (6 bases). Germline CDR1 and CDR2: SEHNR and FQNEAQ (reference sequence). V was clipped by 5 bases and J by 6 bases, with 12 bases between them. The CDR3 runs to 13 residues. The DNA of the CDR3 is TGTGCCAGCAGCCTCCTCCGGGAGGATACGCAGTATTTT. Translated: CASSLLREDTQYF.

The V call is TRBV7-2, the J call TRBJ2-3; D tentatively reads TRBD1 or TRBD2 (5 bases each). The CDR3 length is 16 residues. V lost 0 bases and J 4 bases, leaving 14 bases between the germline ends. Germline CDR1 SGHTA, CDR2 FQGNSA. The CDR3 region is CASSLALVVGPDTQYF. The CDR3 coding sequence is TGTGCCAGCAGCTTAGCGCTGGTCGTGGGACCAGATACGCAGTATTTT.

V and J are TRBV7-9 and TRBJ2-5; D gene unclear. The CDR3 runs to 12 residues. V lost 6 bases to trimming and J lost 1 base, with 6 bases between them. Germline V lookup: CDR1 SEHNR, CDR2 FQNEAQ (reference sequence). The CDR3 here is CASSPLQETQYF. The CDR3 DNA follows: TGTGCCAGCAGTCCCCTCCAAGAGACCCAGTACTTC.

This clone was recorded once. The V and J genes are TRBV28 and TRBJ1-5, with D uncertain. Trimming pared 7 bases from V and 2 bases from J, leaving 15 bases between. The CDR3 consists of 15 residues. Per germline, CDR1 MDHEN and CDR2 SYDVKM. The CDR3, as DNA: TGTGCCAGCATAGGCACCGGAGTTGGCAATCAGCCCCAGCATTTT. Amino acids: CASIGTGVGNQPQHF.

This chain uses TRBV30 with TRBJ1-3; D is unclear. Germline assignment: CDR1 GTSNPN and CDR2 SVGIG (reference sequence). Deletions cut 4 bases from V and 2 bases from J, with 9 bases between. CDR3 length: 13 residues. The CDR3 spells CAWNQEPGNTIYF. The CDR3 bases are TGTGCCTGGAACCAGGAGCCTGGAAACACCATATATTTT.

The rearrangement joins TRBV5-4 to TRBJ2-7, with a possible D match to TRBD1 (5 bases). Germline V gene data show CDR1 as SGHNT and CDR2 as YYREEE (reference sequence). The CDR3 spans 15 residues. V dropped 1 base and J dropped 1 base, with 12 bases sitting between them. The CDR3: CASSLSTASSYEQYF. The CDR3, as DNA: TGTGCCAGCAGCTTGTCGACAGCGTCATCCTACGAGCAGTACTTC.

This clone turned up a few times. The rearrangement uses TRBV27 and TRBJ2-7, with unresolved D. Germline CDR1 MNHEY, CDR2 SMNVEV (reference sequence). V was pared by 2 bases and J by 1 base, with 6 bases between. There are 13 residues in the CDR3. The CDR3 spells CASSLGISYEQYF. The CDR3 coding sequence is TGTGCCAGCAGTTTAGGTATATCCTACGAGCAGTACTTC.

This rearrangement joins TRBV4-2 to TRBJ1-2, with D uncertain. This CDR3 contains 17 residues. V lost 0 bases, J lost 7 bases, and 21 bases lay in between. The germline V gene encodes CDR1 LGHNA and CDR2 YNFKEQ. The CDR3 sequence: CASSQESASQVSRGYTF. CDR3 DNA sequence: TGTGCCAGCAGCCAAGAATCTGCCAGTCAAGTTTCGCGTGGCTACACCTTC.

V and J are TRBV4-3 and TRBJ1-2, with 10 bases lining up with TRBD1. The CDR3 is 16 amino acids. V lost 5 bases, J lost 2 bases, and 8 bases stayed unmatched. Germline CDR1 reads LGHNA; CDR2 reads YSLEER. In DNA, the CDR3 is TGCGCCAGCAGCAGACAGGGGGCGATCCTAAACTATGGCTACACCTTC. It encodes CASSRQGAILNYGYTF.